The T cell receptor (beta chain) under discussion was sequenced for a study of shared clonotypes between healthy human individuals. Study results and caveats: Clonotype sharing among the donors was expected to vary with sequencing depth. What naive subsets generally showed was a larger estimated richness than memory subsets showed.

The CDR3 contains 14 residues. Germline V gene sequence: CDR1 LNHDA, CDR2 SQIVND (reference sequence). Trimming pared 6 bases from V and 4 bases from J, leaving 13 bases between. Concerning this clone itself: The antigen is not known.

Produced via immunoSEQ multiplex PCR; TCRdb's table is partial and in-frame only. The sample carries about 1.5 million clones, around 97% recorded once. The sequencing input was naive CD4+ T cells sorted from blood. Subset: CD45RA+ positively selected. The chain is built from TRBV19 and TRBJ2-1; weak D call: TRBD1 (6 bases). The TCR comes from a man aged 30 to 39 in good health. CDR3 DNA: TGTGCCAGTAGCTTGGGACAAGAGTACAATGAGCAGTTCTTC. Translating it yields CASSLGQEYNEQFF.